This T cell receptor (beta chain) was recovered during a study of early T cells in non-severe SARS-CoV-2 infection. Germline values: CDR1 SGHAT, CDR2 FQDESV (reference sequence). The CDR3 is made up of 13 amino acids. V was shortened by 1 base and J by 10 bases, with 11 bases between the two germline ends. This clonotype was observed at least ten times. Its antigen remains unknown. Regarding the study as a whole: Anti-spike CD8 specificities were favored by VDJdb matching, whose results missed private and CD4 specificities.

TCRdb re-called the 5' RACE reads through MiXCR, storing one row per CDR3 protein. The sample includes approximately 69,000 distinct CDR3 sequences, over 9.5% seen only once; the top ten take around 5%. This TCR came from an adult who was a healthcare worker with PCR-confirmed SARS-CoV-2 infection or an uninfected control (not recorded which). The chain carries TRBV11-1 and TRBJ2-1; D is uncertain. The sequencing here drew on whole blood, taken at baseline. In DNA, the CDR3 is TGTGCCAGCAGCTTAGGTAGAGGACGAGAGCAGTTCTTC. Its translation: CASSLGRGREQFF.